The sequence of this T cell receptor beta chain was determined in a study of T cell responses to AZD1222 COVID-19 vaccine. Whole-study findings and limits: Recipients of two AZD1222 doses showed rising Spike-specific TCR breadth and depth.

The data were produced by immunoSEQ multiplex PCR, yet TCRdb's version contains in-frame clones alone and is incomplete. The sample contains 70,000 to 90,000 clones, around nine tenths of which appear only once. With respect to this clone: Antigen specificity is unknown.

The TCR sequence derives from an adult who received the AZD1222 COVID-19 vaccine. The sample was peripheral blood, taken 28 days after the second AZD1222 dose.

CDR3 bases: TGTGCCATCAGGGGACAGGGGACCACCGGGGAGCTGTTTTTT. Translation: CAIRGQGTTGELFF. The chain uses TRBV10-3 and TRBJ2-2, with 10 bases aligning to TRBD1. Germline lookup yields CDR1 ENHRY and CDR2 SYGVKD. Unmatched junction bases numbered 2, after V lost 6 bases and J lost 4 bases. The CDR3 has 14 residues.